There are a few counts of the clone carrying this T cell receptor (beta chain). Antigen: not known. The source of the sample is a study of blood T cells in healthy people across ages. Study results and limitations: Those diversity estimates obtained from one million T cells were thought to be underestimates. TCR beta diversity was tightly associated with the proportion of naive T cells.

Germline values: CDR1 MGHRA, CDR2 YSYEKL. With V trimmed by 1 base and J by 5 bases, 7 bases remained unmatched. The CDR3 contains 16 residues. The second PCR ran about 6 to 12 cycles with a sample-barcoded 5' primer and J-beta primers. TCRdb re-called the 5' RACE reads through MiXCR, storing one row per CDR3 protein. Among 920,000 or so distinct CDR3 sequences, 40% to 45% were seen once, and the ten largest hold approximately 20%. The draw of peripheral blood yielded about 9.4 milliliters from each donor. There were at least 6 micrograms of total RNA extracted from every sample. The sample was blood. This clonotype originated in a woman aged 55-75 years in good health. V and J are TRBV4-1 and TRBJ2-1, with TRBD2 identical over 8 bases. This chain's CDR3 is CASSQAGTRGNNEQFF. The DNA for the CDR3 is TGCGCCAGCAGCCAAGCCGGGACTAGGGGAAACAATGAGCAGTTCTTC.